One sample yielded the 31 T cell receptor beta chains listed below, sequenced in a study of human T cells and chemical hapten exposure. Time point of the sample: pre-sensitization, week 0. Treatment indicated: therapeutic diphenylcyclopropenone sensitization with weekly scalp DPC. TCRdb fed the RACE reads into MiXCR, producing one record per CDR3 protein. Of fewer than 350,000 distinct CDR3 sequences in the sample, approximately 7.5% were seen once. The sample consisted of whole blood, taken in connection with sensitization to the hapten diphenylcyclopropenone (DPC). The source is a man aged 18 to 35 with alopecia areata. Some clones in this sample may be carry-over from other donors' samples.

This clonotype was found many times. CDR3 amino acids: CSGARAGEQYF. In nucleotides, the CDR3 is TGCAGCGGCGCAAGGGCAGGCGAGCAGTACTTC. The chain combines TRBV29-1 with TRBJ2-7; D is undetermined. This CDR3 spans 11 amino acids. CDR1 is SQVTM and CDR2 is ANQGSEA in the germline V gene. V was trimmed by 7 bases and J by 6 bases, leaving 13 bases between them.

This sequence joins TRBV7-3 and TRBJ2-1, with D perhaps TRBD1 or TRBD2 (6 bases each). Germline values: CDR1 SGHTA, CDR2 FQGTGA. The length of the CDR3 is 15 residues. V was clipped by 4 bases and J by 4 bases, with 14 bases between them. Here the CDR3 reads CASSSRSGAYNEQFF. The CDR3 DNA reads as TGTGCCAGCAGCTCCCGCTCGGGGGCATACAATGAGCAGTTCTTC.

This clonotype has only a few counts. The chain carries TRBV10-1 and TRBJ2-7, with 8 positions matching TRBD1. The trim removed 2 bases at V and 0 bases at J, leaving 3 bases unmatched. The CDR3 contains 15 residues. Germline assignment: CDR1 WNHNN and CDR2 SYGVQD (reference sequence). For the CDR3, the DNA is TGCGCCAGCAGTGAGGCGACAGGGGACTCCTACGAGCAGTACTTC. Protein: CASSEATGDSYEQYF.

The sample holds many counts of this clonotype. The chain combines TRBV28 with TRBJ1-5; D is uncertain. Germline V gives CDR1 MDHEN, CDR2 SYDVKM. This CDR3 comprises 13 residues. The V and J ends lost 6 bases and 5 bases respectively, with 11 bases between them. This chain's CDR3 is CASSLDGHQPQHF. Written as DNA, the CDR3 is TGTGCCAGCAGCCTGGACGGGCATCAGCCCCAGCATTTT.

V usage is TRBV29-1 and J usage is TRBJ1-2, with 8 nucleotides matching TRBD1. Germline lookup yields CDR1 SQVTM and CDR2 ANQGSEA. This CDR3 has 16 amino acids. V lost 3 bases and J lost 5; bases outside the gene matches: 14. The CDR3: CSVDPLRQGARYGYTF. CDR3 DNA sequence: TGCAGCGTTGATCCCCTGAGGCAGGGGGCACGGTATGGCTACACCTTC.

The rearrangement joins TRBV11-1 to TRBJ2-7; D may be TRBD2 (6 bases). V dropped 5 bases and J dropped 4 bases, with 15 bases sitting between them. The CDR3 consists of 14 residues. From germline, CDR1 is SGHAT and CDR2 FQDESV (reference sequence). CDR3 in amino acids: CASSGGSLGYEQYF. CDR3 coding DNA: TGTGCCAGCAGCGGGGGGTCGCTTGGATACGAGCAGTACTTC.

Ten or more counts support this clonotype. The V and J genes are TRBV7-2 and TRBJ1-1; D is unresolved. The CDR3 has 14 residues. CDR1 and CDR2 from the germline V gene are SGHTA and FQGNSA. Trimming shortened V by 1 base and J by 1 base, and 7 bases separated the two germline ends. CDR3 region: CASSLGPANTEAFF. In DNA form, the CDR3 reads TGTGCCAGCAGCTTAGGACCTGCGAACACTGAAGCTTTCTTT.

This clonotype appeared a few times. The chain combines TRBV7-9 with TRBJ1-1; D is perhaps TRBD1 (5 bases). V was trimmed by 4 bases and J by 0 bases, leaving 12 bases between them. Germline CDR1 is SEHNR and CDR2 is FQNEAQ (reference sequence). The CDR3 has 15 amino acids. CDR3 nucleotides: TGTGCCAGCAGCTCATCCCCGGGGCTGAACACTGAAGCTTTCTTT. As protein: CASSSSPGLNTEAFF.

This clonotype has more than one count but fewer than ten. The genes are TRBV3-1 and TRBJ1-2, with a possible D match to TRBD1 (5 bases). V lost 2 bases, J lost 8 bases, and 12 bases lay in between. Germline-derived CDR1 and CDR2 are LGHDT and YNNKEL (reference sequence). The CDR3 runs 13 residues. The CDR3 loop reads CASSQSGPRGYTF. The CDR3 DNA follows: TGTGCCAGCAGCCAATCAGGGCCGAGAGGCTACACCTTC.

This clonotype was observed many times. The rearrangement joins TRBV7-2 to TRBJ2-3; weak D call: TRBD2 (5 bases). The V and J ends lost 1 base and 2 bases respectively, with 7 bases between them. The CDR3 extends over 14 amino acids. The germline V gene has CDR1 SGHTA and CDR2 FQGNSA. The CDR3 sequence is CASSLGRVTDTQYF. CDR3 DNA: TGTGCCAGCAGCTTAGGGCGGGTCACAGATACGCAGTATTTT.

The gene calls are TRBV7-2 and TRBJ2-3; TRBD2 aligns across 8 bases. Germline assignment: CDR1 SGHTA and CDR2 FQGNSA. CDR3 length: 16 amino acids. V dropped 8 bases and J dropped 1; count of bases not matched to a gene: 11. CDR3 in amino acids: CASLGPGGLGTDTQYF. The DNA of the CDR3 is TGTGCCAGCTTGGGCCCGGGGGGGCTGGGCACAGATACGCAGTATTTT.

The J gene is TRBJ2-2, the V gene TRBV28, with D perhaps TRBD2 (6 bases). Trimming removed 4 bases at V and 7 bases at J, with 16 bases between. CDR1 is MDHEN, CDR2 SYDVKM, per germline. The CDR3 is made up of 15 amino acids. In DNA, the CDR3 is TGTGCCAGCAGTTCGCGGACTATTGGCGGCGGGGAGCTGTTTTTT. Translating it yields CASSSRTIGGGELFF.

There are many counts of this clonotype. The J gene is TRBJ1-5, the V gene TRBV29-1; D uncertain. The germline V gene encodes CDR1 SQVTM and CDR2 ANQGSEA. V shed 0 bases and J shed 0 bases, with 6 bases lying between them. The CDR3 is made up of 14 amino acids. The CDR3 coding sequence is TGCAGCGTTGAAGAGGGCGGTAGCAATCAGCCCCAGCATTTT. Translation: CSVEEGGSNQPQHF.

This clonotype came up many times. The rearrangement links TRBV10-3 to TRBJ1-6, with D tentatively TRBD1 (5 bases). Germline loops: CDR1 ENHRY, CDR2 SYGVKD. V lost 6 bases and J 8 bases, leaving 17 bases between the germline ends. The CDR3 runs to 15 residues. The CDR3 bases are TGTGCCATCAGCGCAGGGCAGACTAGAGATTCACCCCTCCACTTT. The encoded protein is CAISAGQTRDSPLHF.

This clonotype occurred a few times. The rearrangement links TRBV7-7 to TRBJ2-2; TRBD1 might be the D (9 bases). The length of the CDR3 is 17 residues. Germline V gene data show CDR1 as SSHAT and CDR2 as FNYEAQ (reference sequence). The germline V and J ends were trimmed by 5 bases and 5 bases, with 21 bases remaining between them. The CDR3 DNA follows: TGTGCCAGCAGCCTTCGTAGCGGGACAGGGATGACCGGGGAGCTGTTTTTT. Residues: CASSLRSGTGMTGELFF.

This clonotype has at least ten counts. The chain employs TRBV24-1 and TRBJ1-1; no clear D. Germline lookup yields CDR1 KGHDR and CDR2 SFDVKD. Trimming stripped 9 bases from V and 10 bases from J, with 11 bases between. CDR3 length: 10 amino acids. The DNA of the CDR3 is TGTGCCACCTACAGTACTACAGCTTTCTTT. It translates to CATYSTTAFF.

The CDR3 here is CASSQDLLDTEAFF. The CDR3 DNA reads TGCGCCAGCAGCCAAGATCTATTGGACACTGAAGCTTTCTTT. V is TRBV4-3 and J is TRBJ1-1; D is uncertain. Germline V CDR1 and CDR2: LGHNA, YSLEER. The CDR3 spans 14 residues. Trimming took off 0 bases at V and 3 bases at J, with 8 bases between the two ends.

This clonotype showed up many times. This chain connects TRBV12-3 or TRBV12-4 to TRBJ1-2; 9 bases agree with TRBD1. With V trimmed by 5 bases and J by 8 bases, 12 bases remained unmatched. The CDR3 loop spans 15 amino acids. The CDR3 spells CASSPQGQGGYGYTF. The CDR3 DNA follows: TGTGCCAGCAGTCCCCAGGGACAGGGAGGGTACGGCTACACCTTC.

The chain has TRBV29-1 and TRBJ1-5; D not resolved. V lost 4 bases and J lost 0, with 4 bases in between. Germline CDR1 and CDR2: SQVTM and ANQGSEA. The CDR3 sequence is 12 residues long. The CDR3 loop is CSVGASNQPQHF. CDR3 bases: TGCAGCGTTGGGGCTAGCAATCAGCCCCAGCATTTT.

This clonotype was seen a few times. J is TRBJ1-2 and V is TRBV3-1, with D unresolved. The germline V gene has CDR1 LGHDT and CDR2 YNNKEL (reference sequence). Trimming cost V 4 bases and J 6 bases, with 30 bases left between them. The CDR3 spans 19 residues. CDR3 in DNA: TGTGCCAGCAGCCCTCGCTCATATATGCGAGGTTCTCCAGGAGATGGCTACACCTTC. Residues: CASSPRSYMRGSPGDGYTF. Variable domain in full (rest from reference TRBV3-1 and TRBJ1-2): DTAVSQTPKYLVTQMGNDKSIKCEQNLGHDTMYWYKQDSKKFLKIMFSYNNKELIINETVPNRFSPKSPDKAHLNLHINSLELGDSAVYFCASSPRSYMRGSPGDGYTFGSGTRLTVV.

As concerns this clonotype: The junction differs from germline at one of its ends, possibly a read error. The chain uses TRBV9 and TRBJ1-2, with D possibly being TRBD1 (5 bases). The CDR3 runs 14 residues. Germline V lookup: CDR1 SGDLS, CDR2 YYNGEE. CDR3 protein: CVSTQRGTHDGYTF. In DNA, the CDR3 is TGTGTCAGCACTCAACGGGGGACCCATGATGGCTACACCTTC.

This clonotype was picked up a small number of times. The chain joins TRBV5-1 to TRBJ2-7; D may be TRBD1 (6 bases). Germline values: CDR1 SGHRS, CDR2 YFSETQ. The CDR3 spans 13 residues. Between the trimmed V and J ends, which lost 4 bases and 3 bases, there was a span of 11 bases. CDR3 region: CASSTWTDYEQYF. The CDR3 DNA reads TGCGCCAGCAGCACCTGGACAGACTACGAGCAGTACTTC.

V gene TRBV27 combines with J gene TRBJ1-4; D gene unclear. V gave up 4 bases and J gave up 0 bases, with 15 bases separating them. The CDR3 is 17 residues long. Looked up from germline, CDR1 is MNHEY and CDR2 is SMNVEV (reference sequence). The CDR3 DNA reads TGTGCCAGCAGTTCCAAGTTTATGTGGGCAACTAATGAAAAACTGTTTTTT. Protein product: CASSSKFMWATNEKLFF.

This clonotype was detected many times. The V call is TRBV7-2, the J call TRBJ2-3; TRBD2 is a possible D gene (5 bases). In germline, CDR1 is SGHTA, CDR2 FQGNSA. The CDR3 is 15 amino acids. V was trimmed by 1 base and J by 4 bases, leaving 12 bases between them. The CDR3 region is CASSLVPRTSDTQYF. In DNA form, the CDR3 reads TGTGCCAGCAGCTTAGTTCCAAGGACTTCAGATACGCAGTATTTT.

This clonotype has a count of ten or more. V usage is TRBV9 and J usage is TRBJ1-1; a possible D gene is TRBD1 (6 bases). Trimming took off 4 bases at V and 2 bases at J, with 18 bases between the two ends. This CDR3 is 16 amino acids long. Germline-derived CDR1 and CDR2 are SGDLS and YYNGEE. The CDR3 loop is CASSIRGLSFNTEAFF. CDR3 coding DNA: TGTGCCAGCAGCATCAGGGGACTTTCCTTCAACACTGAAGCTTTCTTT.

CDR3 sequence reads: CANKDNLSGNTIYF. The CDR3 nucleotides are TGTGCCAACAAAGACAACCTCTCTGGAAACACCATATATTTT. The V call is TRBV6-1, the J call TRBJ1-3; no clear D gene. Trimming pared 10 bases from V and 0 bases from J, leaving 13 bases between. CDR1 MNHNS and CDR2 SASEGT come from the germline V gene. The CDR3 length is 14 residues.

There are many counts of this clonotype. The V gene is TRBV6-2 or TRBV6-3, the J gene TRBJ2-5; D is perhaps TRBD1 (5 bases). V lost 6 bases and J 2 bases, leaving 13 bases between the germline ends. The CDR3 extends over 14 amino acids. Germline loops: CDR1 MNHEY, CDR2 SVGEGT. CDR3 loop: CASRTQGNQETQYF. The CDR3, as DNA: TGTGCCAGCAGAACCCAGGGAAATCAAGAGACCCAGTACTTC.

The chain carries TRBV4-2 and TRBJ1-1, with unresolved D. The germline V and J ends were trimmed by 9 bases and 5 bases, with 7 bases remaining between them. CDR3 size: 10 residues. From germline, CDR1 is LGHNA and CDR2 YNFKEQ. CDR3 in amino acids: CASSKTEAFF. The CDR3 DNA is TGTGCCAGTAGTAAGACTGAAGCTTTCTTT.

This clonotype showed up many times. The rearrangement links TRBV28 to TRBJ1-6, with no clear D. The CDR3 is 16 amino acids. V was pared by 6 bases and J by 3 bases, with 15 bases between. The germline V gene has CDR1 MDHEN and CDR2 SYDVKM. The DNA of the CDR3 is TGTGCCAGCAGCTTTAATCGGGGTCTCTATAATTCACCCCTCCACTTT. Its protein product is CASSFNRGLYNSPLHF.

This chain connects TRBV27 to TRBJ1-4; a possible D gene is TRBD1 (5 bases). Trimming shortened V by 2 bases and J by 6 bases, and 10 bases separated the two germline ends. This CDR3 has 14 residues. Germline assignment: CDR1 MNHEY and CDR2 SMNVEV (reference sequence). The CDR3 coding sequence is TGTGCCAGCAGTTTAAGTCAGGGTTATGAAAAACTGTTTTTT. Its translation: CASSLSQGYEKLFF.

This clonotype was detected many times. The rearrangement uses TRBV28 and TRBJ2-3, with no clear D. Germline V gives CDR1 MDHEN, CDR2 SYDVKM. The CDR3 loop spans 17 amino acids. The V and J ends lost 4 bases and 2 bases respectively, with 19 bases between them. The CDR3 here is CASSSIGSHLLTDTQYF. CDR3 sequence (DNA): TGTGCCAGCAGTTCAATAGGGTCCCACTTGCTCACAGATACGCAGTATTTT.